One and the same sample provided the 15 T cell receptor beta chains below, sequenced in a study of shared clonotypes between healthy human individuals. Assay: immunoSEQ multiplex PCR; the TCRdb copy retains only in-frame clones and omits some. The sample yields 2 million to 2.5 million clones, approximately 93% seen once. The source material was naive CD4+ T cells from PBMCs. Subset denoted: CD45RA+ positively selected. These receptors were obtained from a man aged 18-30 years in good health. Some clones in this sample may be carry-over from other donors' samples.

The chain combines TRBV5-1 with TRBJ2-2; 11 nucleotides line up with TRBD2. CDR1 and CDR2 (germline): SGHRS, YFSETQ. CDR3 size: 15 residues. Trimming at V came to 4 bases and at J to 6 bases, leaving 5 bases not matched to a gene. The CDR3 region is CASSILAGEAGELFF. In nucleotides, the CDR3 is TGCGCCAGCAGCATACTAGCGGGAGAGGCCGGGGAGCTGTTTTTT.

V and J are TRBV5-1 and TRBJ1-2; no clear D. CDR3 length: 17 residues. Germline lookup yields CDR1 SGHRS and CDR2 YFSETQ. Trimming stripped 4 bases from V and 7 bases from J, with 26 bases between. CDR3 sequence: CASSPTALLGLTFGYTF. The CDR3 region has the DNA TGCGCCAGCAGCCCCACCGCTCTCTTAGGGCTTACTTTTGGCTACACCTTC.

This clone was detected only once. V and J are TRBV6-6 and TRBJ1-2; 7 nucleotides match TRBD1. The V gene end was trimmed by 8 bases and the J gene end by 5 bases; junction bases not matched to a gene: 8. The CDR3 loop spans 13 amino acids. Germline V gene lookup returns CDR1 MNHNY and CDR2 SVGAGI (reference sequence). Here the CDR3 DNA reads TGTGCCAGCGGAGGGGGCGCTCAGTATGGCTACACCTTC. It yields the protein CASGGGAQYGYTF.

V and J are TRBV19 and TRBJ2-7; D gene ambiguous. V was cut by 1 base and J by 3 bases, with 13 bases left in between. Germline CDR1 is LNHDA and CDR2 is SQIVND (reference sequence). The CDR3 extends over 15 amino acids. The CDR3 reads CASSIGYSLVYEQYF. CDR3 in DNA: TGTGCCAGTAGTATAGGGTACAGCCTTGTCTACGAGCAGTACTTC.

The J gene is TRBJ1-2, the V gene TRBV27; no definite D call. V dropped 0 bases and J dropped 1 base, with 15 bases sitting between them. From germline, CDR1 is MNHEY and CDR2 SMNVEV (reference sequence). This CDR3 is built from 17 residues. The CDR3 DNA is TGTGCCAGCAGTTTATCGATAAGAGGGAGTGATAACTATGGCTACACCTTC. Translated: CASSLSIRGSDNYGYTF.

The DNA for the CDR3 is TGTGCCAGCAGTGGAGGGGCGGCTGGGGCCAACGTCCTGACTTTC. Its protein is CASSGGAAGANVLTF. The chain uses TRBV28 and TRBJ2-6; possibly TRBD2 for D (6 bases). The CDR3 sequence is 15 residues long. Trimming left V 5 bases short and J 2 bases short, with 10 bases between. From germline, CDR1 is MDHEN and CDR2 SYDVKM.

The V and J genes are TRBV28 and TRBJ1-2; tentative D call: TRBD1 (5 bases). Germline V gene sequence: CDR1 MDHEN, CDR2 SYDVKM. With 5 bases removed from V and 0 bases from J, the gap between germline ends came to 13 bases. The CDR3 has 15 amino acids. CDR3 protein: CASSPDSRTNYGYTF. The DNA for the CDR3 is TGTGCCAGCAGTCCCGACAGCCGAACTAACTATGGCTACACCTTC.

This clone was observed a single time. This chain links TRBV29-1 with TRBJ1-1; D perhaps matches TRBD1 (5 bases). This CDR3 is built from 11 residues. V lost 8 bases and J lost 1, with 8 bases in between. Germline V gene sequence: CDR1 SQVTM, CDR2 ANQGSEA. The CDR3 region is CSTGANTEAFF. The CDR3 DNA is TGCAGCACTGGGGCGAACACTGAAGCTTTCTTT.

The J gene is TRBJ2-7, the V gene TRBV7-9, with D perhaps given as TRBD1 or TRBD2 (5 bases each). The CDR3 extends over 17 amino acids. Germline lookup yields CDR1 SEHNR and CDR2 FQNEAQ (reference sequence). The V end lost 0 bases, the J end lost 2 bases, and 17 bases lay between the germline ends. In nucleotides, the CDR3 is TGTGCCAGCAGCTTAGCAGCTGGGGGATCCTTGCCCTACGAGCAGTACTTC. Amino acids: CASSLAAGGSLPYEQYF.

As concerns this clone: This specimen includes other DNA sequences encoding the same CDR3. The chain's CDR3 is CASSLGTDYGYTF. CDR3 nucleotide sequence: TGTGCCAGCAGTTTGGGGACAGACTATGGCTACACCTTC. This chain joins TRBV28 and TRBJ1-2, with 7 bases lining up with TRBD1. The V segment lost 3 bases and the J segment 3 bases; nucleotides outside the gene matches: 1. The CDR3 has 13 amino acids. Germline lookup yields CDR1 MDHEN and CDR2 SYDVKM.

The chain carries TRBV7-6 and TRBJ1-1, with D unresolved. The CDR3 consists of 13 residues. CDR1 and CDR2 from the germline V gene are SGHVS and FNYEAQ. V was cut by 5 bases and J by 0 bases, with 7 bases left in between. The CDR3 nucleotides read TGTGCCAGCAGCAAGGGCCTGAACACTGAAGCTTTCTTT. Translating gives CASSKGLNTEAFF.

The genes are TRBV7-2 and TRBJ1-6, with 9 bases matching TRBD1. V dropped 3 bases and J dropped 17; count of bases not matched to a gene: 8. The germline CDR1 and CDR2 sequences are SGHTA and FQGNSA. The CDR3 has 13 amino acids. Here the CDR3 DNA reads TGTGCCAGCAGCTTTGATACCGGGACAGGGTTCCACTTT. It translates to CASSFDTGTGFHF.

As for this clone: This same CDR3 is encoded by further DNA sequences in the sample. The chain uses TRBV30 and TRBJ1-1; D is perhaps TRBD1 (5 bases). The CDR3 runs to 15 residues. The germline gives CDR1 GTSNPN, CDR2 SVGIG (reference sequence). V shed 0 bases and J shed 2 bases, with 13 bases lying between them. CDR3 in amino acids: CAWSVLGQGNTEAFF. CDR3 bases: TGTGCCTGGAGTGTACTGGGCCAGGGAAACACTGAAGCTTTCTTT.

The chain joins TRBV7-2 to TRBJ2-1; D may be TRBD1 or TRBD2 (6 bases each). The CDR3 is 17 amino acids. The V end lost 10 bases, the J end lost 2 bases, and 24 bases lay between the germline ends. The germline V gene encodes CDR1 SGHTA and CDR2 FQGNSA. In DNA, the CDR3 is TGTGCCATTGAAGGGGGAGCGGGCCTCACCCCCTACAATGAGCAGTTCTTC. Translation: CAIEGGAGLTPYNEQFF.

This chain uses TRBV4-1 with TRBJ1-1; 8 bases agree with TRBD1. The CDR3 has 16 amino acids. From germline, CDR1 is MGHRA and CDR2 YSYEKL. J lost 0 bases, V lost 4 bases, and 7 bases had no gene match. The chain's CDR3 is CASSRKAGGMNTEAFF. The CDR3 nucleotides read TGCGCCAGCAGCCGAAAAGCAGGGGGCATGAACACTGAAGCTTTCTTT.